Listed below are T cell receptor beta chains from one sample, sequenced in a study of early T cells in non-severe SARS-CoV-2 infection. TCRdb itself ran the 5' RACE reads through MiXCR, one entry per CDR3 protein. The sample has tens of thousands of distinct CDR3 sequences; about 12% are singletons. The sample comprised whole blood. The receptors shown here come from an adult who was a healthcare worker with PCR-confirmed SARS-CoV-2 infection or an uninfected control (not recorded which). The CDR3 runs from the conserved cysteine through the conserved F or W. A D gene is named only where the DNA matches it firmly. Not all rows give a size; the values are once, few, many and, for expanded clones, a class.

CDR3nt: TGTGCCAGTAGTATCCTAGCGGGAGGCCCGCCCTACGAGCAGTACTTC
CDR3aa: CASSILAGGPPYEQYF
abundance: .
v_gene: TRBV19
d_gene: TRBD2
j_gene: TRBJ2-7

CDR3nt: TGTGCCAGCAGCAGAAGACTAGCGGGAGGAGGCAATGAGCAGTTCTTC
CDR3aa: CASSRRLAGGGNEQFF
abundance: .
v_gene: TRBV27
d_gene: TRBD2
j_gene: TRBJ2-1

CDR3nt: TGTGCCAGCAGCCCCTTTAGTGCGAACACCGGGGAGCTGTTTTTT
CDR3aa: CASSPFSANTGELFF
abundance: .
v_gene: TRBV3-1
d_gene: .
j_gene: TRBJ2-2

CDR3nt: TGTGCCAGCAGTATGGGACAGGAAGGGCCAACTAATGAAAAACTGTTTTTT
CDR3aa: CASSMGQEGPTNEKLFF
abundance: .
v_gene: TRBV27
d_gene: TRBD1
j_gene: TRBJ1-4

CDR3nt: TGTGCCAGCAGCCGACCCACAGATACGCAGTATTTT
CDR3aa: CASSRPTDTQYF
abundance: many
v_gene: TRBV7-2
d_gene: .
j_gene: TRBJ2-3

CDR3nt: TGTGCCAGCAGCCAAATAGCGGGAGCCCGGGGTGAGCAGTACTTC
CDR3aa: CASSQIAGARGEQYF
abundance: many
v_gene: TRBV3-1
d_gene: TRBD2
j_gene: TRBJ2-7

CDR3nt: TGTGCCAGCAGTGCGCGACTCGGTGAGACCCAGTACTTC
CDR3aa: CASSARLGETQYF
abundance: many
v_gene: TRBV13
d_gene: .
j_gene: TRBJ2-5

CDR3nt: TGTGCCAGCAGAAGTACAGGGAAATACTCACCCCTCCACTTT
CDR3aa: CASRSTGKYSPLHF
abundance: few
v_gene: TRBV12-3/TRBV12-4
d_gene: .
j_gene: TRBJ1-6

CDR3nt: TGTGCCAGCAGCCCGGACAGGGCAGAGACCCAGTACTTC
CDR3aa: CASSPDRAETQYF
abundance: .
v_gene: TRBV11-1
d_gene: TRBD1
j_gene: TRBJ2-5

CDR3nt: TGCAGTGCTTTTAGGGCGGCTAATGAAAAACTGTTTTTT
CDR3aa: CSAFRAANEKLFF
abundance: .
v_gene: TRBV20-1
d_gene: .
j_gene: TRBJ1-4

CDR3nt: TGTGCCAGCAGTGGGGCGGGTCGGGGTCCGGTGGGCATTCAGTACTTC
CDR3aa: CASSGAGRGPVGIQYF
abundance: few
v_gene: TRBV27
d_gene: .
j_gene: TRBJ2-4

CDR3nt: TGTGCCAGCAGCCCGGGACTAGCGGTTAGCACAGATACGCAGTATTTT
CDR3aa: CASSPGLAVSTDTQYF
abundance: .
v_gene: TRBV7-9
d_gene: TRBD2
j_gene: TRBJ2-3

CDR3nt: TGTGCCAGCAGCTCAGTCGACTATGGCTACACCTTC
CDR3aa: CASSSVDYGYTF
abundance: .
v_gene: TRBV7-3
d_gene: .
j_gene: TRBJ1-2

CDR3nt: TGTGCCAGCAGTTGGGACAGAGCCAACTATGGCTACACCTTC
CDR3aa: CASSWDRANYGYTF
abundance: many
v_gene: TRBV2
d_gene: TRBD1
j_gene: TRBJ1-2

CDR3nt: TGTGCCAGCAGTATACCGGGGGTTGTTGAGTCTGGGGCCAACGTCCTGACTTTC
CDR3aa: CASSIPGVVESGANVLTF
abundance: few
v_gene: TRBV6-6
d_gene: .
j_gene: TRBJ2-6

CDR3nt: TGCAGTGCTAGAATTAGCGACAATGAGCAGTTCTTC
CDR3aa: CSARISDNEQFF
abundance: few
v_gene: TRBV20-1
d_gene: .
j_gene: TRBJ2-1

CDR3nt: TGTGCCAGCAGCCAATTAGCAGGGCCAAGCACAGATACGCAGTATTTT
CDR3aa: CASSQLAGPSTDTQYF
abundance: few
v_gene: TRBV4-2
d_gene: .
j_gene: TRBJ2-3

CDR3nt: TGTGTCAGCAACTTTGACAGGGGCGGCAATGAGCAGTTCTTC
CDR3aa: CVSNFDRGGNEQFF
abundance: once
v_gene: TRBV12-3/TRBV12-4
d_gene: TRBD1
j_gene: TRBJ2-1

CDR3nt: TGTGCCACCATGGAGGGGGGACTCCCCACAGATACGCAGTATTTT
CDR3aa: CATMEGGLPTDTQYF
abundance: few
v_gene: TRBV24-1
d_gene: .
j_gene: TRBJ2-3

CDR3nt: TGTGCCAGCAGCCAAGATTGGGTCATGAACACTGAAGCTTTCTTT
CDR3aa: CASSQDWVMNTEAFF
abundance: .
v_gene: TRBV4-2
d_gene: .
j_gene: TRBJ1-1

CDR3nt: TGTGCCAGCAGCCAAGATCTTACTAGCGGGTACAATGAGCAGTTCTTC
CDR3aa: CASSQDLTSGYNEQFF
abundance: few
v_gene: TRBV3-1
d_gene: TRBD2
j_gene: TRBJ2-1

CDR3nt: TGTGCCAGCAGCGTAGAGTTAGGACTAGCGGGTGATACGCAGTATTTT
CDR3aa: CASSVELGLAGDTQYF
abundance: few
v_gene: TRBV9
d_gene: TRBD2
j_gene: TRBJ2-3

CDR3nt: TGCAGCGCCTCGCGGGGGGCAGGGGAAAAACTGTTTTTT
CDR3aa: CSASRGAGEKLFF
abundance: many
v_gene: TRBV29-1
d_gene: .
j_gene: TRBJ1-4

CDR3nt: TGTGCCAGCAGCTCGTGGGACAGGGGTAACTATGGCTACACCTTC
CDR3aa: CASSSWDRGNYGYTF
abundance: .
v_gene: TRBV11-2
d_gene: TRBD1
j_gene: TRBJ1-2

CDR3nt: TGTGCCAGCAGTTTATTCCCGAGCTCCTACGAGCAGTACTTC
CDR3aa: CASSLFPSSYEQYF
abundance: .
v_gene: TRBV27
d_gene: .
j_gene: TRBJ2-7

CDR3nt: TGTGCCAGCAGTTACGATCGGGGTTACAATGAGCAGTTCTTC
CDR3aa: CASSYDRGYNEQFF
abundance: .
v_gene: TRBV6-2/TRBV6-3
d_gene: .
j_gene: TRBJ2-1